These 2 T cell receptor beta chains came from one sample sequenced in a study of T-cell memory formation after mild COVID-19. A single record per CDR3 protein comes from TCRdb applying MiXCR to the 5' RACE reads. The sample holds more than 250,000 distinct CDR3 sequences, 15% to 20% seen once. Sequencing was done on a sample of PBMCs or a T cell subset sorted from them (not recorded which). Receptors were obtained from a man in his late teens or twenties who had mild COVID-19 (a few samples of this study predate the infection). Cell type and time point are not known.

This clonotype was seen a handful of times. The chain combines TRBV2 with TRBJ2-5; D gene ambiguous. Germline V CDR1 and CDR2: SNHLY, FYNNEI. V lost 8 bases and J lost 4, with 8 bases in between. CDR3 length: 11 amino acids. CDR3 amino acids: CASSTGETQYF. As DNA, the CDR3 is TGTGCCAGCTCGACCGGAGAGACCCAGTACTTC.

This clonotype was seen repeatedly, ten times or more. CDR3 residues: CASSSWMTSQETQYF. The CDR3 region has the DNA TGTGCCAGCAGCTCCTGGATGACTTCCCAAGAGACCCAGTACTTC. The chain recombines TRBV7-2 with TRBJ2-5; the D is unclear. The V end lost 4 bases, the J end lost 1 base, and 13 bases lay between the germline ends. Looked up from germline, CDR1 is SGHTA and CDR2 is FQGNSA. This CDR3 region has 15 residues.